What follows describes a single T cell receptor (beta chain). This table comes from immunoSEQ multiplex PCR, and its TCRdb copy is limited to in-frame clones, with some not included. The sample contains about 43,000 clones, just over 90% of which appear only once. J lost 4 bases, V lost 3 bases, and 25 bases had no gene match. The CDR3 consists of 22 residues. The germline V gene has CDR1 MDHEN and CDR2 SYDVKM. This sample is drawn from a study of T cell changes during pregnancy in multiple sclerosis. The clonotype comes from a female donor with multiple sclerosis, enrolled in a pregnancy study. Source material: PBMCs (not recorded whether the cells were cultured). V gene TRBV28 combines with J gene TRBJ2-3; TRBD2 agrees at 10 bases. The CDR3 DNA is TGTGCCAGCAGTTTTTTTAAATGGGCTAGCGGGAGCACAACAAATATGGCAGATACGCAGTATTTT. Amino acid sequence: CASSFFKWASGSTTNMADTQYF.